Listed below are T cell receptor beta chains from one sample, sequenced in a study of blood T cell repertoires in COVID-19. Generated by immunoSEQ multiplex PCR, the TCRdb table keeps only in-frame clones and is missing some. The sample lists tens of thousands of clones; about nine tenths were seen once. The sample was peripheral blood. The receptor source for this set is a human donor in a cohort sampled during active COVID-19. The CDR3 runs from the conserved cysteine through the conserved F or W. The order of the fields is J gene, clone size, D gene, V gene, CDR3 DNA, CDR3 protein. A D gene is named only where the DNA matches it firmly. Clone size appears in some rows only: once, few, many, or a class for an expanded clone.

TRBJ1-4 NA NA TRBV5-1 TGCGCCAGCAGTTTTAACGGTGCAACTAATGAAAAACTGTTTTTT CASSFNGATNEKLFF
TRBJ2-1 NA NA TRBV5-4 TGTGCCAGCCGACTACAGGGATCCCATGAGCAGTTCTTC CASRLQGSHEQFF
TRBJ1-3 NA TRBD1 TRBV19 TGTGCCAGCCGAAGTCGTTACAGGGGGCGCGTTGGAAACACCATATATTTT CASRSRYRGRVGNTIYF
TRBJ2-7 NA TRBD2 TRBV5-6 TGTGCCAGCAGCTTTTGGGAAGCGGGGGACTACGAGCAGTACTTC CASSFWEAGDYEQYF
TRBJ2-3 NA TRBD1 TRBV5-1 TGCGCCAGCAGTTCCGGGACAGGGTTTAGCACAGATACGCAGTATTTT CASSSGTGFSTDTQYF
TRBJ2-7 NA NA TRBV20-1 TGCAGTGCTAGTCGGACACATGCCACCTACGAGCAGTACTTC CSASRTHATYEQYF
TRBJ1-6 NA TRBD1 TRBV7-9 TGTGCCAGCAGCCGCGACAGGGGAGGCTCACCCCTCCACTTT CASSRDRGGSPLHF
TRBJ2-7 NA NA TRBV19 TGTGCCAGTAGCCTATATGGGAGCTCCTACGAGCAGTACTTC CASSLYGSSYEQYF
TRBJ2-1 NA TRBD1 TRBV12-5 TGTGCTAGTGGTTTGGACAGGGGGTCCTACAATGAGCAGTTCTTC CASGLDRGSYNEQFF
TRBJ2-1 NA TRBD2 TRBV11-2 TGTGCCAGCAGGCAAATTAGCGGGAGGGCTAGAGTTGATGAGCAGTTCTTC CASRQISGRARVDEQFF
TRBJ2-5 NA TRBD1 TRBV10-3 TGTGCCATCAGGGGACAGGGGGCAGAGACCCAGTACTTC CAIRGQGAETQYF
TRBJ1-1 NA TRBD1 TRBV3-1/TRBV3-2 TGTGCCAGCAGCCAAACCCGACAGGGTTGGGACACTGAAGCTTTCTTT CASSQTRQGWDTEAFF
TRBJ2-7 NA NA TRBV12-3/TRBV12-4 TGTGCCAGCAGCCCGGGGGTTACCTACGAGCAGTACTTC CASSPGVTYEQYF
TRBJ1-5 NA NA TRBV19 TGTGCCAGTAGTACCTCAGGGAGGGTTGATCAGCCCCAGCATTTT CASSTSGRVDQPQHF
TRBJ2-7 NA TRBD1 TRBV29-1 TGCAGCGTCAAACGGACAGGGTTAATCTACGAGCAGTACTTC CSVKRTGLIYEQYF
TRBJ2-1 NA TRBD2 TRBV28 TGTGCCACCTACCCTAGCGGGAGGGAAGTCAATGAGCAGTTCTTC CATYPSGREVNEQFF
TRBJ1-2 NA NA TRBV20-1 TGCAGTGCTAGTACTCAGGGAGGTGGCTACACCTTC CSASTQGGGYTF
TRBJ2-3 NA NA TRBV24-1 TGTGCCACCAGTTTATCCAGGGGTGCACCTAGCACAGATACGCAGTATTTT CATSLSRGAPSTDTQYF
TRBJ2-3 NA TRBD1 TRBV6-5 TGTGCCAGCAGTTACTTAGACAGGGGGCGGCCAGATACGCAGTATTTT CASSYLDRGRPDTQYF
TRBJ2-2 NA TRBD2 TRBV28 TGTGCCAGCAGTTTATCGGGACTAGCGGGAAGGGACACCGGGGAGCTGTTTTTT CASSLSGLAGRDTGELFF
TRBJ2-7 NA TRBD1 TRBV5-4 TGTGCCAGCAGGGACAGGGACTTTTACGAGCAGTACTTC CASRDRDFYEQYF
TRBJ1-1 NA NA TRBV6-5 TGTGCCAGCAGCGTACAGGGATTTAGTACTGAAGCTTTCTTT CASSVQGFSTEAFF
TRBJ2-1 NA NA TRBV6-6 TGTGCCAGCAGGCACAGGCCGAACAATGAGCAGTTCTTC CASRHRPNNEQFF
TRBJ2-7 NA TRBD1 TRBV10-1 TGCGCCACCCAGACAGGGAACTCCTACGAGCAGTACTTC CATQTGNSYEQYF
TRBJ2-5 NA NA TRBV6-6 TGTGCCAGCAGTTACTCACGGACTACTAAAGAGACCCAGTACTTC CASSYSRTTKETQYF
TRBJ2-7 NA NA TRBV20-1 TGCAGTGCTAGGTCAGGGTTCGAGCAGTACTTC CSARSGFEQYF
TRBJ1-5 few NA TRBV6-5 TGTGCCAGCAGCTTTATTAATCAGCCCCAGCATTTT CASSFINQPQHF
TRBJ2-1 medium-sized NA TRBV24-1 TGTGCCACCAGTGGGGACAACTACAATGAGCAGTTCTTC CATSGDNYNEQFF
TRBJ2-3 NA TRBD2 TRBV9 TGTGCCAGCAGCGTAGGGTGGCTAGCGGGGGGGTCAGATACGCAGTATTTT CASSVGWLAGGSDTQYF
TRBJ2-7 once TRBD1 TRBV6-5 TGTGCCAGCTTGCCTAGGACAGGGGGCTCCTACGAGCAGTACTTC CASLPRTGGSYEQYF
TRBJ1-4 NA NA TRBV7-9 TGTGCCAGCAGGCGGGGGACGGACTCAACTAATGAAAAACTGTTTTTT CASRRGTDSTNEKLFF
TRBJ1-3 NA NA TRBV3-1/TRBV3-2 TGTGCCAGCAGCCAGGGCTTCTCTGGAAACACCATATATTTT CASSQGFSGNTIYF
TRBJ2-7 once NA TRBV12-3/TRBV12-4 TGTGCCAGCAGCCTGGGAGCATACGAGCAGTACTTC CASSLGAYEQYF
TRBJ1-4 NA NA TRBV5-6 TGTGCCAGCAGCACCACCTCGTACAGACCTAATGAAAAACTGTTTTTT CASSTTSYRPNEKLFF
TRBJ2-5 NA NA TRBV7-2 TGTGCCAGCAGCCCTAGTGAATGGCGGGAGACCCAGTACTTC CASSPSEWRETQYF
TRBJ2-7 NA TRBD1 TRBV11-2 TGTGCCAGCAGCTTAGTCCGGGACAGCTCCTACGAGCAGTACTTC CASSLVRDSSYEQYF
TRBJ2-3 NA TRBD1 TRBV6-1 TGTGCCAGCAGTGAGCCGGGACAGGGGACAGATACGCAGTATTTT CASSEPGQGTDTQYF
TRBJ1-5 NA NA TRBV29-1 TGCAGCGTTCAAGGCGGCAATCAGCCCCAGCATTTT CSVQGGNQPQHF
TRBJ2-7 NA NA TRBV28 TGTGCCAGCAGTGGGGCTTGGACAAGCTCCTACGAGCAGTACTTC CASSGAWTSSYEQYF